These 20 T cell receptor beta chains were sequenced from one sample in a study of OX40 agonist ivuxolimab in advanced cancers. The library was obtained by the immunoSEQ multiplex PCR assay. This immuneACCESS table, as held by TCRdb, lists in-frame sequences with V and J called but not all clones. Of the missing ones, under half trace to an unresolved V gene in checked studies; the others have no known cause. Here the sample has about 32,000 clones; about four fifths occur a single time. The ten largest account for around a fifth of the sample. Sequenced material: CD4+ or CD8+ T cells sorted from blood, taken in a trial of the OX40 agonist ivuxolimab. These receptors were obtained from an adult with an advanced solid tumor such as melanoma, head and neck, liver or kidney cancer.

This chain links TRBV19 with TRBJ2-1; TRBD2 might be the D (5 bases). The CDR3 is made up of 15 amino acids. Trimming removed 8 bases at V and 4 bases at J, with 18 bases between. The germline gives CDR1 LNHDA, CDR2 SQIVND (reference sequence). The CDR3 reads CASGSGGQLYNEQFF. The CDR3 coding sequence is TGTGCCAGTGGATCCGGCGGGCAACTATACAATGAGCAGTTCTTC.

This clone has just a few counts. The chain links TRBV30 to TRBJ1-6, with a tentative D call TRBD1 (5 bases). The germline V and J ends were trimmed by 2 bases and 10 bases, with 15 bases remaining between them. This CDR3 region has 14 residues. CDR1 is GTSNPN and CDR2 is SVGIG in the germline V gene (reference sequence). CDR3 amino acids: CAWSLGRVGSPLHF. The CDR3, as DNA: TGTGCCTGGAGTTTGGGCAGGGTGGGATCACCCCTCCACTTT.

The chain is built from TRBV4-2 and TRBJ1-2; D remains ambiguous. Germline loops: CDR1 LGHNA, CDR2 YNFKEQ. The V gene lost 0 bases and the J gene lost 2 bases, with 4 bases spanning the gap. The CDR3 consists of 13 residues. The CDR3 nucleotides are TGTGCCAGCAGCCAAGACAGCAACTATGGCTACACCTTC. This gives the protein CASSQDSNYGYTF.

The chain has TRBV6-6 and TRBJ2-6, with D perhaps TRBD1 (6 bases). The CDR3 loop spans 16 amino acids. V lost 2 bases and J 2 bases, leaving 10 bases between the germline ends. The germline V gene has CDR1 MNHNY and CDR2 SVGAGI (reference sequence). The CDR3: CASSYHGTPGANVLTF. CDR3 nucleotides: TGTGCCAGCAGTTACCACGGGACACCTGGGGCCAACGTCCTGACTTTC.

This clone was detected a few times. The CDR3 region is CASSQMTGRADTQYF. CDR3 DNA sequence: TGTGCCAGCAGCCAGATGACAGGGAGGGCAGATACGCAGTATTTT. J is TRBJ2-3 and V is TRBV7-3, with D perhaps TRBD1 or TRBD2 (7 bases each). Deletions cut 5 bases from V and 4 bases from J, with 16 bases between. Germline V lookup: CDR1 SGHTA, CDR2 FQGTGA. This CDR3 contains 15 residues.

The rearrangement uses TRBV4-3 and TRBJ2-1, with no clear D. CDR3 size: 16 residues. Germline assignment: CDR1 LGHNA and CDR2 YSLEER. Trimming shortened V by 1 base and J by 0 bases, and 10 bases separated the two germline ends. For the CDR3, the DNA is TGCGCCAGCAGCCAAGGGTACCTTAGCTCCTACAATGAGCAGTTCTTC. This gives the protein CASSQGYLSSYNEQFF.

V is TRBV27 and J is TRBJ1-1; TRBD1 aligns across 7 bases. V trimming: 8 bases; J trimming: 9 bases; junction bases outside the gene matches: 18. The CDR3 totals 15 residues. From germline, CDR1 is MNHEY and CDR2 SMNVEV (reference sequence). CDR3 sequence: CASSSQTRDSFKAFF. CDR3 sequence (DNA): TGTGCCAGCTCCAGTCAGACTCGGGACAGTTTTAAAGCTTTCTTT.

J is TRBJ1-2 and V is TRBV5-6, with unresolved D. The CDR3 spans 15 residues. Trimming removed 0 bases from V and 0 bases from J, with 9 bases in between. CDR1 is SGHDT and CDR2 is YYEEEE in the germline V gene. The CDR3 DNA reads TGTGCCAGCAGCTTGGGGCCATCCGCTAACTATGGCTACACCTTC. Encoded protein: CASSLGPSANYGYTF.

The gene calls are TRBV2 and TRBJ1-5; D gene unclear. The CDR3 loop spans 15 amino acids. CDR1 and CDR2 from the germline V gene are SNHLY and FYNNEI. V lost 7 bases, J lost 2 bases, and 15 bases lay in between. The CDR3 DNA is TGTGCCAGCACTCGAGGGAGGGAAGGCAATCAGCCCCAGCATTTT. Encoded protein: CASTRGREGNQPQHF.

The chain uses TRBV5-1 and TRBJ2-5; maybe TRBD2 (6 bases). Looked up from germline, CDR1 is SGHRS and CDR2 is YFSETQ. There are 15 residues in the CDR3. Trimming shortened V by 4 bases and J by 3 bases, and 16 bases separated the two germline ends. In nucleotides, the CDR3 is TGCGCCAGCAGCACTAGCCCAGCGGCGAAAGAGACCCAGTACTTC. It specifies CASSTSPAAKETQYF.

The chain is built from TRBV5-6 and TRBJ1-5, with TRBD1 as a possible D gene (6 bases). The CDR3 has 15 amino acids. V lost 4 bases, J lost 0 bases, and 11 bases lay in between. Germline V gene sequence: CDR1 SGHDT, CDR2 YYEEEE. The DNA for the CDR3 is TGTGCCAGCAGCCTGAGGGGACATAGCAATCAGCCCCAGCATTTT. Its translation: CASSLRGHSNQPQHF.

The rearrangement links TRBV5-1 to TRBJ2-6; D is unresolved. This CDR3 region has 15 residues. CDR1 is SGHRS, CDR2 YFSETQ, per germline. The ends were cut back, 7 bases at V and 0 bases at J, with 11 bases in the middle. CDR3 DNA: TGCGCCAGCCGCCGGGTGGGCTCTGGGGCCAACGTCCTGACTTTC. Its translation is CASRRVGSGANVLTF.

The rearrangement links TRBV7-3 to TRBJ1-1; 10 nucleotides match TRBD1. CDR3 length: 15 residues. Germline loops: CDR1 SGHTA, CDR2 FQGTGA. With V trimmed by 5 bases and J by 0 bases, 3 bases remained unmatched. This chain's CDR3 is CASSPGQGVNTEAFF. The CDR3 bases are TGTGCCAGCAGCCCCGGACAGGGGGTGAACACTGAAGCTTTCTTT.

This clone was counted a single time. The chain carries TRBV7-2 and TRBJ2-1; a weak D match, TRBD2 (5 bases). Between the trimmed V and J ends, which lost 5 bases and 1 base, there was a span of 9 bases. There are 14 residues in the CDR3. Germline assignment: CDR1 SGHTA and CDR2 FQGNSA. CDR3 sequence (DNA): TGTGCCAGCAGCCTCGGGGTTTCCTACAATGAGCAGTTCTTC. Translated: CASSLGVSYNEQFF. The entire variable domain, with the rest obtained from reference TRBV7-2 and TRBJ2-1, is as follows: GAGVSQSPSNKVTEKGKDVELRCDPISGHTALYWYRQSLGQGLEFLIYFQGNSAPDKSGLPSDRFSAERTGGSVSTLTIQRTQQEDSAVYLCASSLGVSYNEQFFGPGTRLTVL.

The rearrangement joins TRBV7-3 to TRBJ2-1; TRBD2 matches at 7 bases. V gave up 7 bases and J gave up 5 bases; unmatched junction bases: 8. The length of the CDR3 is 14 residues. In germline, CDR1 is SGHTA, CDR2 FQGTGA. The CDR3 loop reads CASTITAGDNEQFF. The CDR3 DNA sequence: TGTGCCAGCACCATTACTGCGGGGGACAATGAGCAGTTCTTC.

Only a few counts were recorded for this clone. The chain links TRBV2 to TRBJ2-5, with TRBD1 matching 7 bases. The CDR3 covers 15 residues. Trimming removed 5 bases from V and 2 bases from J; junction bases left unmatched: 8. Looked up from germline, CDR1 is SNHLY and CDR2 is FYNNEI. The CDR3 nucleotides are TGTGCCAGCAGTTCCGGACAGGACCATCAAGAGACCCAGTACTTC. Residues: CASSSGQDHQETQYF.

The V and J genes are TRBV2 and TRBJ1-2; D is undetermined. CDR3 length: 12 residues. Germline V gene sequence: CDR1 SNHLY, CDR2 FYNNEI. V lost 10 bases, J lost 2 bases, and 11 bases lay in between. CDR3 in DNA: TGTGCCACCGCCGCGATGAACTATGGCTACACCTTC. It translates to CATAAMNYGYTF.

The CDR3 reads CASSFSYNEQFF. Written as DNA, the CDR3 is TGTGCCAGCAGCTTCTCCTACAATGAGCAGTTCTTC. V gene TRBV5-5 combines with J gene TRBJ2-1; D gene uncertain. Germline lookup yields CDR1 SGHKS and CDR2 YYEKEE (reference sequence). Deletions cut 2 bases from V and 0 bases from J, with 0 bases between. This CDR3 region has 12 residues.

The rearrangement links TRBV13 to TRBJ1-2; 8 positions match TRBD1. With V trimmed by 5 bases and J by 6 bases, 8 bases remained unmatched. Germline CDR1 is PRHDT and CDR2 is FYEKMQ (reference sequence). The CDR3 loop spans 14 amino acids. The CDR3 DNA sequence: TGTGCCAGCAGCCACGGACAGGGAATAGATGGCTACACCTTC. As protein: CASSHGQGIDGYTF.

The rearrangement uses TRBV28 and TRBJ1-5, with 7 bases that match TRBD1. CDR3 length: 14 amino acids. The germline V gene encodes CDR1 MDHEN and CDR2 SYDVKM. V was clipped by 3 bases and J by 6 bases; unmatched bases: 5. The CDR3 coding sequence is TGTGCCAGCAGTTTGTTGCAGGGGGTTCAGCCCCAGCATTTT. Translating gives CASSLLQGVQPQHF.